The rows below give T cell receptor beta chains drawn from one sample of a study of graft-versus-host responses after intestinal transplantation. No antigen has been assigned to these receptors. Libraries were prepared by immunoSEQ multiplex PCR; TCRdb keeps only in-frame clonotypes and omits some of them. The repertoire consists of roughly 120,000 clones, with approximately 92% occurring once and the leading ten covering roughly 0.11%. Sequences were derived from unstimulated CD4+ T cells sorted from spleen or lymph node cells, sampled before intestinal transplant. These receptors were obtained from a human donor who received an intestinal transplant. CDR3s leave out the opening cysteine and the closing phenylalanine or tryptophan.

CDR3 protein: ASTIGGKGSGELF; J gene: TRBJ2-2; V gene: TRBV19
CDR3 protein: ASSVRDGSYEQY; J gene: TRBJ2-7; V gene: TRBV6-1
CDR3 protein: ASSRSEDRAQY; J gene: TRBJ2-7; V gene: TRBV4-1
CDR3 protein: ASSTGQGFGNQPQH; J gene: TRBJ1-5; V gene: TRBV5-8
CDR3 protein: ASSLAGTYEQY; J gene: TRBJ2-7; V gene: TRBV5-1
CDR3 protein: ASSLDSPNYGYT; J gene: TRBJ1-2; V gene: TRBV5-4
CDR3 protein: ASSLETSVTYNEQF; J gene: TRBJ2-1; V gene: TRBV5-4
CDR3 protein: ASSSDLRWQGASQY; J gene: TRBJ2-7; V gene: TRBV28
CDR3 protein: ASSSSGLRGANTEAF; J gene: TRBJ1-1; V gene: TRBV7-8
CDR3 protein: ASSLYRELHAGELF; J gene: TRBJ2-2; V gene: TRBV7-2
CDR3 protein: ASSMSRGSRVYEKLF; J gene: TRBJ1-4; V gene: TRBV19
CDR3 protein: AIAEGGEAF; J gene: TRBJ1-1; V gene: TRBV10-3
CDR3 protein: AWSRLNTEAF; J gene: TRBJ1-1; V gene: TRBV30
CDR3 protein: ASTDGGGYSNQPQH; J gene: TRBJ1-5; V gene: TRBV19
CDR3 protein: SVEGQYTEAF; J gene: TRBJ1-1; V gene: TRBV29-1
CDR3 protein: ASTGDLAKNIQY; J gene: TRBJ2-4; V gene: TRBV2
CDR3 protein: ASSAIGSSNEQF; J gene: TRBJ2-1; V gene: TRBV7-3
CDR3 protein: ASSAGGNEQF; J gene: TRBJ2-1; V gene: TRBV7-7
CDR3 protein: ASGQGTGGYT; J gene: TRBJ1-2; V gene: TRBV19
CDR3 protein: ASSFTRRNTIY; J gene: TRBJ1-3; V gene: TRBV11-1
CDR3 protein: ASSYGLLAPAGELF; J gene: TRBJ2-2; V gene: TRBV6-6
CDR3 protein: ASSMGQGIGEAF; J gene: TRBJ1-1; V gene: TRBV19
CDR3 protein: AWMSWRGPETQY; J gene: TRBJ2-5; V gene: TRBV30
CDR3 protein: ASSILQVSYNEQF; J gene: TRBJ2-1; V gene: TRBV6-6
CDR3 protein: ASSVGPPNTEAF; J gene: TRBJ1-1; V gene: TRBV6-1
CDR3 protein: ASSVDGGGTQPQH; J gene: TRBJ1-5; V gene: TRBV9
CDR3 protein: ASSLYGRGRNQPQH; J gene: TRBJ1-5; V gene: TRBV28
CDR3 protein: ASSFVGTNTEAF; J gene: TRBJ1-1; V gene: TRBV27
CDR3 protein: ASSTTGFSGNTIY; J gene: TRBJ1-3; V gene: TRBV7-9
CDR3 protein: ASSQARGKRAPLNEQF; J gene: TRBJ2-1; V gene: TRBV4-1
CDR3 protein: ASSLAGRGMNTEAF; J gene: TRBJ1-1; V gene: TRBV7-6
CDR3 protein: ASRLLGAEGYT; J gene: TRBJ1-2; V gene: TRBV6-1
CDR3 protein: ASSFKYGYT; J gene: TRBJ1-2; V gene: TRBV19
CDR3 protein: ASSHNRGSGNTIY; J gene: TRBJ1-3; V gene: TRBV5-6
CDR3 protein: ASRPNRARDEQF; J gene: TRBJ2-1; V gene: TRBV11-2
CDR3 protein: ASSQGNSVVDTQY; J gene: TRBJ2-3; V gene: TRBV4-2
CDR3 protein: ASSFGRWTDTQY; J gene: TRBJ2-3; V gene: TRBV27
CDR3 protein: ATSRDRHRGGYGYT; J gene: TRBJ1-2; V gene: TRBV15
CDR3 protein: ASSLVLGLAGGLNEQF; J gene: TRBJ2-1; V gene: TRBV7-7
CDR3 protein: ASSLFGTDTQY; J gene: TRBJ2-3; V gene: TRBV13
CDR3 protein: ASSRSGGWQETQY; J gene: TRBJ2-5; V gene: TRBV7-3
CDR3 protein: ASSLNPTLGRSGYNEQF; J gene: TRBJ2-1; V gene: TRBV7-3
CDR3 protein: ASSLVPGGRNTEAF; J gene: TRBJ1-1; V gene: TRBV5-1
CDR3 protein: ASSEWERYEQY; J gene: TRBJ2-7; V gene: TRBV2
CDR3 protein: ASSPTGGESGYT; J gene: TRBJ1-2; V gene: TRBV18
CDR3 protein: ASCQTVSSYNEQF; J gene: TRBJ2-1; V gene: TRBV23-1
CDR3 protein: ASSFQGGWTEAF; J gene: TRBJ1-1; V gene: TRBV5-4
CDR3 protein: ASSLDRVGEQY; J gene: TRBJ2-7; V gene: TRBV5-1
CDR3 protein: ASSLEESGELF; J gene: TRBJ2-2; V gene: TRBV7-6
CDR3 protein: ASSVTGEREKLF; J gene: TRBJ1-4; V gene: TRBV5-1
CDR3 protein: ASSQAQGRAQANYGYT; J gene: TRBJ1-2; V gene: TRBV4-2
CDR3 protein: ASSLSGLPTALQH; J gene: TRBJ1-5; V gene: TRBV7-2
CDR3 protein: ASRRWRGQGPYSNQPQH; J gene: TRBJ1-5; V gene: TRBV19
CDR3 protein: ASSLGTGTTGELF; J gene: TRBJ2-2; V gene: TRBV5-8
CDR3 protein: ASTEGDWNTEAF; J gene: TRBJ1-1; V gene: TRBV25-1